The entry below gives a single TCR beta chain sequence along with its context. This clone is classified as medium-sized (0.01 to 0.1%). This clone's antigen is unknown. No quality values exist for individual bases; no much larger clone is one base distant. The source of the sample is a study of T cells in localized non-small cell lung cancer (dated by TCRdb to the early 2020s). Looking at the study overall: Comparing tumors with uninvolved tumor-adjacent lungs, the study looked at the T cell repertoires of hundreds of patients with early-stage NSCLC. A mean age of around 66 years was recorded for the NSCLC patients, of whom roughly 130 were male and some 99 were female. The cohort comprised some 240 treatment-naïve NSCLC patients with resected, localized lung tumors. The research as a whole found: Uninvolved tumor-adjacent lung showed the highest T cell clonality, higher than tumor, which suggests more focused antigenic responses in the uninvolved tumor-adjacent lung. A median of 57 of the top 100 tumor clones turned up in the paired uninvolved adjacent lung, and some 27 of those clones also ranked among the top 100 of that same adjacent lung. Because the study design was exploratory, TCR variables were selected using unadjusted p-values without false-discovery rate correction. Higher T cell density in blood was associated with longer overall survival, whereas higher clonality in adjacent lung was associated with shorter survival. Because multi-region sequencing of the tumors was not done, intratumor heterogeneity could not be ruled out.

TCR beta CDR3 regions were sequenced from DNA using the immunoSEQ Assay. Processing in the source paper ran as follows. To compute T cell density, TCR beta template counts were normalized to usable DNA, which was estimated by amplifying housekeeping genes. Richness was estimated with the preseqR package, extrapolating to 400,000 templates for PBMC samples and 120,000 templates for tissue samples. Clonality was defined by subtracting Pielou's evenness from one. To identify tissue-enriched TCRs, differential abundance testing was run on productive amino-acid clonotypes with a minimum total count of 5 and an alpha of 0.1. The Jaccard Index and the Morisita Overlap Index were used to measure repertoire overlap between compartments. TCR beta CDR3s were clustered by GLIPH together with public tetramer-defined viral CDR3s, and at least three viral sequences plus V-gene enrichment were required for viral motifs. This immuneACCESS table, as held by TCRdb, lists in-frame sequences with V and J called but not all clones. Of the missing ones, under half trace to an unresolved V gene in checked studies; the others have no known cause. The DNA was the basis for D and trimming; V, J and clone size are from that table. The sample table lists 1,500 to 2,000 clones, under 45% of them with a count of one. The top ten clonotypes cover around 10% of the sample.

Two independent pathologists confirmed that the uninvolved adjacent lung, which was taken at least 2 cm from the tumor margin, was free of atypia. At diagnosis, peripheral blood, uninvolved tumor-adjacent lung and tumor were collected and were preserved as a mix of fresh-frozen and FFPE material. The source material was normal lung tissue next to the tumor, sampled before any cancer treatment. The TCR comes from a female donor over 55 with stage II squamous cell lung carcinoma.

The CDR3 loop reads CASSPAGGGNDEQFF. The nucleotide sequence is TGTGCCAGCAGCCCCGCCGGGGGGGGGAATGATGAGCAGTTCTTC. The receptor chain draws on TRBV11-3 and TRBJ2-1, and TRBD2 matches 8 of the central bases. Spanning cysteine to phenylalanine, the CDR3 consists of 15 amino acids. Kept here is only the CDR3 DNA, which spans 45 bases and is read in frame from base 1. The V end gives up 5 bases and the J end 8 bases, leaving 11 bases in the junction not matched to a gene. From a lookup of the germline V gene, CDR1 and CDR2 are SGHNT and YENEEA. The full variable domain, completed from the reference TRBV11-3 and TRBJ2-1 proteins outside the CDR3, reads EAGVVQSPRYKIIEKKQPVAFWCNPISGHNTLYWYLQNLGQGPELLIRYENEEAVDDSQLPKDRFSAERLKGVDSTLKIQPAELGDSAVYLCASSPAGGGNDEQFFGPGTRLTVL.